A selection of T cell receptor beta chains follows, all from one sample in a study of T cell repertoires in cytomegalovirus infection. TCRdb re-called the reads with MiXCR, one entry per CDR3 protein. Here the sample spans approximately 320,000 distinct CDR3 sequences, over 7.5% being singletons. The specimen was PBMCs. These receptor sequences come from a human donor in good health (CMV status not recorded). Some clones in this sample may be carry-over from other donors' samples. Each CDR3 is given with its conserved first and last residue. D genes are given only for firm matches. Only part of the rows carry a size: once, few, many, or a class if the clone is expanded.

few NA TRBJ1-5 16 TRBV20-1 TGCAGTGCTAGATCCCCCCAGGGGAGGTTCAATCAGCCCCAGCATTTT CSARSPQGRFNQPQHF
many TRBD1 TRBJ2-7 15 TRBV7-6 TGTGCCAGCAGCCGGGGGTCGGGACAGGGTTACGAGCAGTACTTC CASSRGSGQGYEQYF
few NA TRBJ1-1 13 TRBV11-3 TGTGCCAGCAGCCAGGGACCGGGGGCTGAAGCTTTCTTT CASSQGPGAEAFF
few TRBD1 TRBJ1-3 15 TRBV15 TGTGCCACCAGCGCCGGGACAGGGCAAGGAAACACCATATATTTT CATSAGTGQGNTIYF
many NA TRBJ2-7 12 TRBV7-8 TGTGCCAGCAGCTCTAGCTTGTACGAGCAGTACTTC CASSSSLYEQYF
many NA TRBJ1-5 16 TRBV7-8 TGTGCCAGCAGTCCTACCCAGTGGGGGATCAATCAGCCCCAGCATTTT CASSPTQWGINQPQHF
few TRBD1 TRBJ1-1 13 TRBV7-3 TGTGCCAGCAGCGTAGACAGGGACACTGAAGCTTTCTTT CASSVDRDTEAFF
NA TRBD2 TRBJ2-3 18 TRBV7-9 TGTGCCAGCAGCTTAGGCGGACTAGCGGGGGGCCGTTCAGATACGCAGTATTTT CASSLGGLAGGRSDTQYF
few TRBD2 TRBJ2-7 16 TRBV4-1 TGCGCCAGCAGCCAAGATTTGGCGACTAGCGGGAGCGAGCAGTACTTC CASSQDLATSGSEQYF
many NA TRBJ1-5 16 TRBV6-1 TGTGCCAGCAGCGATAGTGCTGCAAGAAGCAATCAGCCCCAGCATTTT CASSDSAARSNQPQHF
few TRBD2 TRBJ2-1 14 TRBV20-1 TGCAGTGCCCCCAAAAGCGGGAGCAGAAATGAGCAGTTCTTC CSAPKSGSRNEQFF
many TRBD1 TRBJ1-1 14 TRBV13 TGTGCCAGCAGCGAGGGACAGCTTAACACTGAAGCTTTCTTT CASSEGQLNTEAFF
NA TRBD1 TRBJ2-7 16 TRBV7-9 TGTGCCAGCAGCCCCTGGACAGGGGGGATAGCCTACGAGCAGTACTTC CASSPWTGGIAYEQYF
NA NA TRBJ2-2 15 TRBV4-3 TGCGCCAGCAGCCAAGGGGGGCCGAACACCGGGGAGCTGTTTTTT CASSQGGPNTGELFF
many NA TRBJ1-1 14 TRBV7-6 TGTGCCAGCAGCCTTCTCGAGACTCACACTGAAGCTTTCTTT CASSLLETHTEAFF
NA NA TRBJ1-6 12 TRBV2 TGTGCCAGCAGTGCCTGGGAATCACCCCTCCACTTT CASSAWESPLHF
many TRBD1 TRBJ1-2 16 TRBV12-3/TRBV12-4 TGTGCCAGCAGTTCACGAGTTGGGACAGGGGACTGGGGCTACACCTTC CASSSRVGTGDWGYTF
few NA TRBJ1-5 16 TRBV12-3/TRBV12-4 TGTGCCAGCAGTTTAAGGGCGAACAGGGCAAATCAGCCCCAGCATTTT CASSLRANRANQPQHF
NA NA TRBJ1-2 16 TRBV4-3 TGCGCCAGCAGCCGCAACTCGGGGAGGGGGGTCAATGGCTACACCTTC CASSRNSGRGVNGYTF
many NA TRBJ1-2 16 TRBV7-2 TGTGCCAGCAGCCCGTCAGGAAATCAGGGGATCTATGGCTACACCTTC CASSPSGNQGIYGYTF
few NA TRBJ1-5 15 TRBV6-1 TGTGCCAGCAGTGAAGAGGGTTGGAGCAATCAGCCCCAGCATTTT CASSEEGWSNQPQHF
many NA TRBJ1-2 15 TRBV7-9 TGTGCCAGCAGCTTATTGGGCCCCTCTGGCTATGGCTACACCTTC CASSLLGPSGYGYTF
NA NA TRBJ1-5 14 TRBV28 TGTGCCAGCAGTCTCGAGCTGTTTAATCAGCCCCAGCATTTT CASSLELFNQPQHF
NA NA TRBJ1-1 12 TRBV6-6 TGTGCCAGCAGCCAAAACAGGGCTGAAGCTTTCTTT CASSQNRAEAFF
many NA TRBJ2-2 12 TRBV12-3/TRBV12-4 TGTGCCAGCAGACCGGACAGCGGGGAGCTGTTTTTT CASRPDSGELFF
many TRBD2 TRBJ2-1 18 TRBV7-2 TGTGCCAGCAGCGTACCGTGGACTAGCGGGGGGGCGGGTAGGGAGCAGTTCTTC CASSVPWTSGGAGREQFF
NA TRBD1 TRBJ2-1 13 TRBV3-1 TGTGCCAGCAGGCCTTACAGGGGCTATGAGCAGTTCTTC CASRPYRGYEQFF
NA TRBD1 TRBJ1-5 15 TRBV19 TGTGCCAGTAGCGACAGGGGAGGTGGCAATCAGCCCCAGCATTTT CASSDRGGGNQPQHF
many NA TRBJ1-4 14 TRBV7-2 TGTGCCAGCAGCCTCGGGGGGACTAATGAAAAACTGTTTTTT CASSLGGTNEKLFF
few TRBD1 TRBJ2-2 14 TRBV7-2 TGTGCCAGCAGACGGACAGGGTGGACCGGGGAGCTGTTTTTT CASRRTGWTGELFF
few TRBD1 TRBJ1-1 17 TRBV5-1 TGCGCCAGCAACGAATGGGGACAGGGGCTGGCGAACACTGAAGCTTTCTTT CASNEWGQGLANTEAFF
NA TRBD2 TRBJ2-7 15 TRBV7-6 TGTGCCAGCAGCCCGGGAGGGAGGGAAAACTACGAGCAGTACTTC CASSPGGRENYEQYF
many NA TRBJ2-1 15 TRBV7-2 TGTGCCAGCAGCTTAGAGGTGGGGTCCTACAATGAGCAGTTCTTC CASSLEVGSYNEQFF
many TRBD1 TRBJ1-1 13 TRBV7-2 TGTGCCAGCAGCTTAACAGGGGTCGGTGAAGCTTTCTTT CASSLTGVGEAFF
many NA TRBJ1-1 14 TRBV7-8 TGTGCCAGCATCCGGGGCTCGGGATGGACTGAAGCTTTCTTT CASIRGSGWTEAFF
NA NA TRBJ1-2 15 TRBV15 TGTGCCACCAGCATCGACCAGGGGTCCTCCTATGGCTACACCTTC CATSIDQGSSYGYTF
NA NA TRBJ2-5 14 TRBV6-2/TRBV6-3 TGTGCCAGCAAAAGGGGGGACCTTCAAGAGACCCAGTACTTC CASKRGDLQETQYF
many NA TRBJ1-2 14 TRBV4-3 TGCGCCAGCAGCCCGGGAATCGGGGGGTACGGCTACACCTTC CASSPGIGGYGYTF
NA NA TRBJ2-3 14 TRBV2 TGTGCCAGCAGTGACGGTCTATACACAGATACGCAGTATTTT CASSDGLYTDTQYF
many NA TRBJ1-2 13 TRBV25-1 TGTGCCAGCAGTATAGGGGCAAACTATGGCTACACCTTC CASSIGANYGYTF
few TRBD2 TRBJ2-3 17 TRBV6-2/TRBV6-3 TGTGCCAGCAGTTACCGCGGGACTAGCGGCTCCACAGATACGCAGTATTTT CASSYRGTSGSTDTQYF
few NA TRBJ1-2 15 TRBV3-1 TGTGCCAGCAGCCAAGATGGAGGGGCTAACTATGGCTACACCTTC CASSQDGGANYGYTF
many NA TRBJ1-4 14 TRBV18 TGTGCCAGCTCACCACCCTGGAGAGGAGAAAAACTGTTTTTT CASSPPWRGEKLFF
NA NA TRBJ2-1 15 TRBV4-1 TGCGCCAGCAGCCAAGAGTGGACAGACTACAATGAGCAGTTCTTC CASSQEWTDYNEQFF
few NA TRBJ2-7 15 TRBV9 TGTGCCAGCAGCCCCCACGGAGGAGTGACCTACGAGCAGTACTTC CASSPHGGVTYEQYF
many NA TRBJ2-1 15 TRBV18 TGTGCCAGCTCACCACCCGGGGGAGCCCACAATGAGCAGTTCTTC CASSPPGGAHNEQFF
NA NA TRBJ2-6 16 TRBV4-2 TGTGCCAGCAGCCAAGATTTCAGGGCTGGGGCCAACGTCCTGACTTTC CASSQDFRAGANVLTF